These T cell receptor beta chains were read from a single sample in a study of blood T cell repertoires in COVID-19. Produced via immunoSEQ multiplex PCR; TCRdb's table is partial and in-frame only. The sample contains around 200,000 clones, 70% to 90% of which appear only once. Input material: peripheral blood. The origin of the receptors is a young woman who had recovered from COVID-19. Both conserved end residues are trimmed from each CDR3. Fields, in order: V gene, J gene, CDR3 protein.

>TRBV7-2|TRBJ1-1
ASSTGTGRTEAF
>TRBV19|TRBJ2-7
ASSISDWGGEQY
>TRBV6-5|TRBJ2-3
AGKDSGTDTQY
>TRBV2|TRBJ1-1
ATSGGGANTEAF
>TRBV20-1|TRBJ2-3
SASGLVGGRGSTDTQY
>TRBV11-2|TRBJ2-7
ASSLISSYEQY
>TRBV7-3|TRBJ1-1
ASSLTPLNTEAF
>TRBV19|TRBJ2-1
ASSIPGLAEWKNEQF
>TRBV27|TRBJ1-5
ASSLAGGPNQPQH
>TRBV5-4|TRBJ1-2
ASSLGQGPYGYT
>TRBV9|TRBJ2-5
ASSPWDWETQY
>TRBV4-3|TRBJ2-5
ASSQVGTGKETQY
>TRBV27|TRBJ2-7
ASSQGTGSYEQY
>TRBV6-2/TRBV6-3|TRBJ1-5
ASSPSRGFAQPQH
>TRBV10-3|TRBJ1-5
AISPGGVQPQH
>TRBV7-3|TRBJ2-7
ASSPPQDRIGDLTYEQY
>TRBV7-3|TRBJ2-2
ASSLRLLGDTNTGELF
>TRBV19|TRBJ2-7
ASSATHYEQY
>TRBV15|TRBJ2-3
ATSRGWGKTSTDTQY
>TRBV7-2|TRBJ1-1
ASSPRQGLNTEAF
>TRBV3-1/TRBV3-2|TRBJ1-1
ASRPFRGGGTEAF
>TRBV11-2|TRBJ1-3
ASSSLAGPSSGNTIY
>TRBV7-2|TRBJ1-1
ASSFQGGRNTEAF
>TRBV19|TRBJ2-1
ASRPETSNNEQF
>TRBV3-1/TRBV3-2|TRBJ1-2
ASSQDPLRQGVYGYT
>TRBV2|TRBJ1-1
ASSESFAGPGRSEAF
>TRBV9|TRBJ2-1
ASSVGTAGNEQF
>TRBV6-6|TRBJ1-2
ASVYGQEPLRYGYT
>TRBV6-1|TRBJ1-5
ASSELDRGFNQPQH
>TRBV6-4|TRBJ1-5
ASSVRAGDQPQH
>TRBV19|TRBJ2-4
ASSITWASGLGIQY
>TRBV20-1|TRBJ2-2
SVGLSGELF
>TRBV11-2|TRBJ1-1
ASSQTANTEAF
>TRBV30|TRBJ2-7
AWSRGLAGGLFYEQY
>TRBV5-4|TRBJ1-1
ASSLPGQGVATEAF
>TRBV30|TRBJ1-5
AWSPGYGQPQH
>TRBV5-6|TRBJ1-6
ASSPNRGGNSPLH
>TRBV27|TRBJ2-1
ASSRTSGSSYNEQF
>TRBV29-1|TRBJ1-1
SVQQGSAEAF
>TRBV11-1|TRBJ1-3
ASSIGTGNTIY
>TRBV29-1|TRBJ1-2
SVDSGTNYGYT
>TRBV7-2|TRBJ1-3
ASSPGAALLGNTIY
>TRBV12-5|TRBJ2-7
ASGLVRLARYEQY
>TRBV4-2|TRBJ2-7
ASSHTGTDDSYEQY
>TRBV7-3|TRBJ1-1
ASSLSGLWNTEAF
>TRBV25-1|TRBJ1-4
ASSELEKDRSKLF
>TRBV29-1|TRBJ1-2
SVAGYGYT
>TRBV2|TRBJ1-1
ASATGNWDTEAF
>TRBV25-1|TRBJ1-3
ASSTTNPGNTIY
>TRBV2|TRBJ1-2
ASSELRRQGNYGYT
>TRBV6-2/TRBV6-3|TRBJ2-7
ASSYEGLRTY
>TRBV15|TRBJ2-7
ATSVERVSSYEQY
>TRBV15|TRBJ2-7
ATSSPTSGRSEQY
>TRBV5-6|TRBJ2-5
ASSRWTGSRETQY
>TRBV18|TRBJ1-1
ASSPPPRGGAAF